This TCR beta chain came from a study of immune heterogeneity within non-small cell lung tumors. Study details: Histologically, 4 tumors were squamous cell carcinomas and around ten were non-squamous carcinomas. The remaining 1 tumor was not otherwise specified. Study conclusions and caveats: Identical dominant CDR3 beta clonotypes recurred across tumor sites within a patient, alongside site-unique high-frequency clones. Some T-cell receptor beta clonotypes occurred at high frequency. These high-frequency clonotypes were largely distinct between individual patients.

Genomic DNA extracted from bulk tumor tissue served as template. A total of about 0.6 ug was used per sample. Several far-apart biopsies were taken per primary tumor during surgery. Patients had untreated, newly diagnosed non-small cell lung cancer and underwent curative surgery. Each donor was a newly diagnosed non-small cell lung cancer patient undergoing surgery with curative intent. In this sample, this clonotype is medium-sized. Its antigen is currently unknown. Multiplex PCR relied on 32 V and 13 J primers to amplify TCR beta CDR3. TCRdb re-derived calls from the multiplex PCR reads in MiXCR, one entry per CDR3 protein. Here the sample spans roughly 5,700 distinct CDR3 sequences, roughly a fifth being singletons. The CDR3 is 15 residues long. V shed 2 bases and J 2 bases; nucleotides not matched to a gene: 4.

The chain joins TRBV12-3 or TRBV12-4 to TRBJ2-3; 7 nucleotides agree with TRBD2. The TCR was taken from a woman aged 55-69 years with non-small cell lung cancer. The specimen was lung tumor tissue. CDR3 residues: CASSLSAGLTDTQYF. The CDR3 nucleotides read TGTGCCAGCAGTTTATCAGCGGGGCTCACAGATACGCAGTATTTT.